This T cell receptor beta chain derives from a study of PD-L1 blockade in urothelial cancer. V was clipped by 5 bases and J by 4 bases, with 8 bases between them. Germline V lookup: CDR1 SGHAT, CDR2 FQNNGV. This CDR3 is 12 amino acids long. Data came from immunoSEQ multiplex PCR; TCRdb stores just in-frame clones and leaves some out. The table shows tens of thousands of clones, with 84% occurring only once. Documented time point: pretreatment peripheral blood. The specimen comprised PBMCs, sampled around atezolizumab (anti-PD-L1) treatment. This receptor was obtained from a woman between 65 and 79 years old with urothelial cancer. The V call is TRBV11-2, the J call TRBJ1-2; D call uncertain. In nucleotides, the CDR3 is TGTGCCAGCAGCCCCTCGGGCTATGGCTACACCTTC. Residues: CASSPSGYGYTF.